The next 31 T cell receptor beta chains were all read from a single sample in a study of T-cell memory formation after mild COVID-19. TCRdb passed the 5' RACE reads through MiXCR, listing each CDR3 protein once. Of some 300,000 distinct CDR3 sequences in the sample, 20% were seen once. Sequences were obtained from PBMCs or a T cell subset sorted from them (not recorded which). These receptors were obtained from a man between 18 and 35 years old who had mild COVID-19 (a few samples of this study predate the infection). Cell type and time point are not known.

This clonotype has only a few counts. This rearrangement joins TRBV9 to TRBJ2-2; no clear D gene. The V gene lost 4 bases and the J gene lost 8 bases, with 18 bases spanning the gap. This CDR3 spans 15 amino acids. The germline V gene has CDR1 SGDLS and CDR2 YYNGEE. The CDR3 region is CASSRDGPKRGELFF. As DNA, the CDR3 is TGTGCCAGCAGCCGTGATGGGCCGAAGAGGGGGGAGCTGTTTTTT.

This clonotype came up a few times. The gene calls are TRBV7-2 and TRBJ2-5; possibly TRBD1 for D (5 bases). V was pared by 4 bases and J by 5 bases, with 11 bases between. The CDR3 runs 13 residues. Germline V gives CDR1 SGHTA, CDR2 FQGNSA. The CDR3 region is CASSSTVRETQYF. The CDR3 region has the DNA TGTGCCAGCAGCTCGACAGTCAGGGAGACCCAGTACTTC.

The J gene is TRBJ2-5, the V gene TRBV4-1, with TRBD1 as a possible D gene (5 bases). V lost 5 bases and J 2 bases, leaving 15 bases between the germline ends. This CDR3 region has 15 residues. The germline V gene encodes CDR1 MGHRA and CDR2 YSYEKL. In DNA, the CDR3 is TGCGCCAGCAGCGGGCTCGGAACAGGACAAGAGACCCAGTACTTC. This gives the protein CASSGLGTGQETQYF.

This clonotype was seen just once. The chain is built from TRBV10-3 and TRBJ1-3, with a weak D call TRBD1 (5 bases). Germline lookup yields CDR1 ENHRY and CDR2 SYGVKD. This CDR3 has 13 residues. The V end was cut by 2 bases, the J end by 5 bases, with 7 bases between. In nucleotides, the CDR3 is TGTGCCATCAGTGAGGACAGCAGAAACACCATATATTTT. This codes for CAISEDSRNTIYF.

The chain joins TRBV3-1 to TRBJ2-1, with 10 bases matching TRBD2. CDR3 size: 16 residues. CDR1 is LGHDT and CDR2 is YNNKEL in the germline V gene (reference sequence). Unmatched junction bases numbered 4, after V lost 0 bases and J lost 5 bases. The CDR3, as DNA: TGTGCCAGCAGCCAAGAGAGTCTAGCGGGGGACAATGAGCAGTTCTTC. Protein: CASSQESLAGDNEQFF.

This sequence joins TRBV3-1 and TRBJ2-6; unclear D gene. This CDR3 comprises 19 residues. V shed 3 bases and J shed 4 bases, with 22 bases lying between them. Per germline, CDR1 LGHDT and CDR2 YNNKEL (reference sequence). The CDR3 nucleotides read TGTGCCAGCAGCCATGATCCGAAGATGGCGGTTCAGGGGGCCAACGTCCTGACTTTC. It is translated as CASSHDPKMAVQGANVLTF. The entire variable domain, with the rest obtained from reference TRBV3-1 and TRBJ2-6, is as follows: DTAVSQTPKYLVTQMGNDKSIKCEQNLGHDTMYWYKQDSKKFLKIMFSYNNKELIINETVPNRFSPKSPDKAHLNLHINSLELGDSAVYFCASSHDPKMAVQGANVLTFGAGSRLTVL.

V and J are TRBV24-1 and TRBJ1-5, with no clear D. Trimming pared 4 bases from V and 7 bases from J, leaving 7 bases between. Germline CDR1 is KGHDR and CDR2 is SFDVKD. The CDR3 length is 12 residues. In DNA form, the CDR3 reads TGTGCCACCAGTGAGGTAGGCCAGCCCCAGCATTTT. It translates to CATSEVGQPQHF.

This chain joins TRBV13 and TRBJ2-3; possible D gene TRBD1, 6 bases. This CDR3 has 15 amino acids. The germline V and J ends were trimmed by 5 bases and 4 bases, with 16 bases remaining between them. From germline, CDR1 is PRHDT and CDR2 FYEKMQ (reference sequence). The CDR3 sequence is CASSGQSSGADTQYF. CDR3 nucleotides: TGTGCCAGCAGCGGACAGTCAAGCGGCGCAGATACGCAGTATTTT. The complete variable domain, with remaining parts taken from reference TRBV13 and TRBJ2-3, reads AAGVIQSPRHLIKEKRETATLKCYPIPRHDTVYWYQQGPGQDPQFLISFYEKMQSDKGSIPDRFSAQQFSDYHSELNMSSLELGDSALYFCASSGQSSGADTQYFGPGTRLTVL.

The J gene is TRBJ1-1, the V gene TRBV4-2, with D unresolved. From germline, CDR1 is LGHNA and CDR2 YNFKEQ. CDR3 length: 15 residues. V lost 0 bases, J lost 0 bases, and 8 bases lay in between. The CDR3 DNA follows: TGTGCCAGCAGCCAAGATAAGACCATGAACACTGAAGCTTTCTTT. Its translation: CASSQDKTMNTEAFF.

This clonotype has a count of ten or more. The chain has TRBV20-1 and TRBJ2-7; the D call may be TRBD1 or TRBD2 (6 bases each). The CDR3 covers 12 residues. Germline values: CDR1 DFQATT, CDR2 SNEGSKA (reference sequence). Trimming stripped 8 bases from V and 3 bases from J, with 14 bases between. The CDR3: CSLSGGHYEQYF. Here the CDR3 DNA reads TGCAGTCTGTCCGGGGGCCACTACGAGCAGTACTTC.

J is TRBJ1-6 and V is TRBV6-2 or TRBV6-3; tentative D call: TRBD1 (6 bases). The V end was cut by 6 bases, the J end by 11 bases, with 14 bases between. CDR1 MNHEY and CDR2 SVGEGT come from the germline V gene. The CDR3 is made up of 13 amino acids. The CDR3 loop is CASRGTGTTPLHF. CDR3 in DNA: TGTGCCAGCAGGGGAACAGGGACGACACCCCTCCACTTT.

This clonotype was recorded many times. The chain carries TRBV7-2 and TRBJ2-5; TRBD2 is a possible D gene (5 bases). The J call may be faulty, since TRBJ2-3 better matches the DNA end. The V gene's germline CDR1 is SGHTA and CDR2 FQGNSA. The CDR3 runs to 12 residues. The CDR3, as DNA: TGTGCCAGCAGCTTAGGCCGGGGTACGCAGTATTTT. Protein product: CASSLGRGTQYF.

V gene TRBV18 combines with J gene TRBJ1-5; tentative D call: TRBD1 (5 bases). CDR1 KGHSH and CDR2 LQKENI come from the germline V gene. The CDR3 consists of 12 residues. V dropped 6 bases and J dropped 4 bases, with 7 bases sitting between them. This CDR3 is CASSEGNQPQHF. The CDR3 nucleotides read TGTGCCAGCTCCGAGGGGAATCAGCCCCAGCATTTT. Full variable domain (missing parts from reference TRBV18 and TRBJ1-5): NAGVMQNPRHLVRRRGQEARLRCSPMKGHSHVYWYRQLPEEGLKFMVYLQKENIIDESGMPKERFSAEFPKEGPSILRIQQVVRGDSAAYFCASSEGNQPQHFGDGTRLSIL.

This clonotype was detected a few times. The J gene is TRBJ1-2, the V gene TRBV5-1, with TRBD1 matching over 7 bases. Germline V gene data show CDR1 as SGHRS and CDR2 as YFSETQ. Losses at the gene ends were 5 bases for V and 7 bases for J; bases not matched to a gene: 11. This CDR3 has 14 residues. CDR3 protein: CASSYVAEGAGYTF. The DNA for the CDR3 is TGCGCCAGCAGTTACGTCGCGGAGGGGGCTGGCTACACCTTC.

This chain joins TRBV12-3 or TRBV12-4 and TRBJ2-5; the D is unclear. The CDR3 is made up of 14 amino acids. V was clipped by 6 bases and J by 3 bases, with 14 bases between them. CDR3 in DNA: TGTGCCAGCAGCCTGGGCCAGGTTAAAGAGACCCAGTACTTC. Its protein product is CASSLGQVKETQYF.

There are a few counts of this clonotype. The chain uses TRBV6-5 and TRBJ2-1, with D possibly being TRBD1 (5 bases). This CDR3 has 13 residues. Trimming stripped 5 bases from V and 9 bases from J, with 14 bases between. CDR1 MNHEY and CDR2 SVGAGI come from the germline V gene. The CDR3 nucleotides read TGTGCCAGCAGTGCTCCAGGGATACGTGAGCAGTTCTTC. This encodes CASSAPGIREQFF.

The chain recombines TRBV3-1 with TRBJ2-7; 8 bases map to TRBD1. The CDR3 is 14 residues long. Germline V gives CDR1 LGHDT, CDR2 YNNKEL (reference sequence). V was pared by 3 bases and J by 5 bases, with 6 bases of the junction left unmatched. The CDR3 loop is CASSHGQGKDEQYF. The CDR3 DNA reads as TGTGCCAGCAGCCACGGACAGGGCAAGGACGAGCAGTACTTC.

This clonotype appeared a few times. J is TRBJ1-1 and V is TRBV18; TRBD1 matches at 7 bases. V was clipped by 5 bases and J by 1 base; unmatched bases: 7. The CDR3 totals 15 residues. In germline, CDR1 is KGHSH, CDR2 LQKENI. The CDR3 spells CASSSRTGRNTEAFF. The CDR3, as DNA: TGTGCCAGCTCATCGCGGACAGGAAGGAACACTGAAGCTTTCTTT.

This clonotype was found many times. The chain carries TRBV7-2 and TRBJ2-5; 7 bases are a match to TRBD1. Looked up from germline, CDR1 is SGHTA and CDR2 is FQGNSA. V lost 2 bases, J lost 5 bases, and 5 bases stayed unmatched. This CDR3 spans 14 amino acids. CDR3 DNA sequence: TGTGCCAGCAGCTTAAGACAGGGTAGGGAGACCCAGTACTTC. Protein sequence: CASSLRQGRETQYF.

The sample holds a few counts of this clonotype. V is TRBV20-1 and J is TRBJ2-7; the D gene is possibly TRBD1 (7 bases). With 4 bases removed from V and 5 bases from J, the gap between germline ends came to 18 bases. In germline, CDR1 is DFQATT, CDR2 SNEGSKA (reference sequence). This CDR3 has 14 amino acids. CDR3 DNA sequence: TGCAGTGCTATTGGCGGGACCGGGACAGACGAGCAGTACGTC. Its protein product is CSAIGGTGTDEQYV.

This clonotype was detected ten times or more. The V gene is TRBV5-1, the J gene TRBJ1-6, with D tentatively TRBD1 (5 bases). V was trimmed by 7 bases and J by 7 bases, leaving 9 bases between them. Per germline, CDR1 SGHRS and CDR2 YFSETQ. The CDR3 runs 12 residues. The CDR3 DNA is TGCGCCAGCCGGGGCGGCAATTCACCCCTCCACTTT. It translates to CASRGGNSPLHF.

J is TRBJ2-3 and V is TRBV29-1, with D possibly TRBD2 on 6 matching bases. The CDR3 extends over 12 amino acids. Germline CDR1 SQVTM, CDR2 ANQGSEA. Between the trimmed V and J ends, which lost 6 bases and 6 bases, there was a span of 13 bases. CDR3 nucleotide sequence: TGCAGCGTGGTAGAGGAGGGGGATACGCAGTATTTT. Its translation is CSVVEEGDTQYF.

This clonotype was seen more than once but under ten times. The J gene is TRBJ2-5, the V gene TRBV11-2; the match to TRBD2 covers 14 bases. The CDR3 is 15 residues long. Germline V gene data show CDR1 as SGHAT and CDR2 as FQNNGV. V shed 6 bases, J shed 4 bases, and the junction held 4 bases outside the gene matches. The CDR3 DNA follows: TGTGCCAGCAGAATGACTAGCGGGGGGGCAGAGACCCAGTACTTC. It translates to CASRMTSGGAETQYF.

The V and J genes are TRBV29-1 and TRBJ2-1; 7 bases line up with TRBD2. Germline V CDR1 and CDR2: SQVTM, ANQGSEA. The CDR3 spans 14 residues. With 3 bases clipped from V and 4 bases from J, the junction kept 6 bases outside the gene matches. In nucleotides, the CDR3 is TGCAGCGTTGAGTGGCGGGAGAGATACAATGAGCAGTTCTTC. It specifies CSVEWRERYNEQFF.

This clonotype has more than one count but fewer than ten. The CDR3 coding sequence is TGCGCCAGCAGCCCCGGGCTCGGACAGGGTTGGGAGACCCAGTACTTC. Its protein product is CASSPGLGQGWETQYF. V usage is TRBV5-1 and J usage is TRBJ2-5; 8 positions agree with TRBD1. Unmatched junction bases numbered 13, after V lost 4 bases and J lost 5 bases. CDR1 is SGHRS, CDR2 YFSETQ, per germline. The CDR3 is 16 residues long. The whole variable domain, remainder taken from reference TRBV5-1 and TRBJ2-5, is KAGVTQTPRYLIKTRGQQVTLSCSPISGHRSVSWYQQTPGQGLQFLFEYFSETQRNKGNFPGRFSGRQFSNSRSEMNVSTLELGDSALYLCASSPGLGQGWETQYFGPGTRLLVL.

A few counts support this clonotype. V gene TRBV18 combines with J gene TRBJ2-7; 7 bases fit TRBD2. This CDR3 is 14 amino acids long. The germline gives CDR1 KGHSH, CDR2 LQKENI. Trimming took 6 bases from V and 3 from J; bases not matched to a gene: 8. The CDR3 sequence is CASSPGGMDYEQYV. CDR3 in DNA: TGTGCCAGCTCCCCCGGGGGGATGGACTACGAGCAGTACGTC.

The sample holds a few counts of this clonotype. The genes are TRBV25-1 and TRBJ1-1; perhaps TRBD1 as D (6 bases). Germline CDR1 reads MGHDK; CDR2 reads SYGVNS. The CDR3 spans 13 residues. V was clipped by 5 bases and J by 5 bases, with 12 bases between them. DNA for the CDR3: TGTGCCAGCAGTATCAGGGGTGGTACTGAAGCTTTCTTT. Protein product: CASSIRGGTEAFF. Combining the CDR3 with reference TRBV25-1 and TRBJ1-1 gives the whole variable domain EADIYQTPRYLVIGTGKKITLECSQTMGHDKMYWYQQDPGMELHLIHYSYGVNSTEKGDLSSESTVSRIRTEHFPLTLESARPSHTSQYLCASSIRGGTEAFFGQGTRLTVV.

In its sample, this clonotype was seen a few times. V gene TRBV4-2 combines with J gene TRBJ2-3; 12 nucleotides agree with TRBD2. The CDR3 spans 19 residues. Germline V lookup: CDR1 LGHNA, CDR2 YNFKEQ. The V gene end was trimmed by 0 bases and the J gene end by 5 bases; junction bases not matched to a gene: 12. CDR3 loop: CASSQDLGLAGGPVDTQYF. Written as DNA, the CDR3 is TGTGCCAGCAGCCAAGATTTGGGGCTAGCGGGGGGGCCGGTAGATACGCAGTATTTT.

The CDR3, as DNA: TGTGCCCCCGTCTTCTCCACCCACAGGAACACTGAAGCTTTCTTT. This gives the protein CAPVFSTHRNTEAFF. The chain recombines TRBV24-1 with TRBJ1-1; no clear D gene. V dropped 12 bases and J dropped 1 base, with 20 bases sitting between them. CDR3 length: 15 amino acids. Germline V CDR1 and CDR2: KGHDR, SFDVKD.

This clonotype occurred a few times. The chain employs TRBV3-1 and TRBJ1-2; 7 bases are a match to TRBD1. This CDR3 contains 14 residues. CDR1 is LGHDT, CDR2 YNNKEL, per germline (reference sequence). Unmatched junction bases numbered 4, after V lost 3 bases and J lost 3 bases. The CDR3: CASSQRGQDYGYTF. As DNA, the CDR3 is TGTGCCAGCAGCCAGAGAGGACAGGACTATGGCTACACCTTC.

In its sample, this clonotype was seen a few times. CDR3 in amino acids: CASSQEPGAYEQYV. For the CDR3, the DNA is TGCGCCAGCAGCCAAGAGCCAGGGGCCTACGAGCAGTACGTC. This chain links TRBV4-1 with TRBJ2-7; TRBD1 might be the D (6 bases). Germline assignment: CDR1 MGHRA and CDR2 YSYEKL. V was clipped by 0 bases and J by 2 bases, with 8 bases between them. The CDR3 has 14 residues.